The T cell receptor (beta chain) described here comes from a study of cytomegalovirus exposure and HLA in healthy donors. The CDR3 consists of 16 residues. Looked up from germline, CDR1 is KGHSH and CDR2 is LQKENI. The V end was cut by 1 base, the J end by 1 base, with 13 bases between. Donors consisted of healthy bone marrow donors. To note about this clone: Its antigen is unknown.

Vbeta (60) and Jbeta (13) primers were used in the PCR. TCRdb's table, derived via immunoSEQ multiplex PCR, lists solely in-frame clones and lacks some. The sample shows 96,000 or so clones, and 3% to 4% sits with its ten largest clones. Study-wide findings and caveats: Later work found most CMV-associated TCR beta chains apparently HLA-restricted.

The specimen was PBMCs. The sequence came from a woman in her 30s in good health and CMV-seronegative. The gene calls are TRBV18 and TRBJ2-5, with D possibly matching TRBD2 (7 bases). The CDR3 loop reads CASSPRGGRLQETQYF. CDR3 nucleotides: TGTGCCAGCTCACCACGGGGGGGGCGACTCCAAGAGACCCAGTACTTC.